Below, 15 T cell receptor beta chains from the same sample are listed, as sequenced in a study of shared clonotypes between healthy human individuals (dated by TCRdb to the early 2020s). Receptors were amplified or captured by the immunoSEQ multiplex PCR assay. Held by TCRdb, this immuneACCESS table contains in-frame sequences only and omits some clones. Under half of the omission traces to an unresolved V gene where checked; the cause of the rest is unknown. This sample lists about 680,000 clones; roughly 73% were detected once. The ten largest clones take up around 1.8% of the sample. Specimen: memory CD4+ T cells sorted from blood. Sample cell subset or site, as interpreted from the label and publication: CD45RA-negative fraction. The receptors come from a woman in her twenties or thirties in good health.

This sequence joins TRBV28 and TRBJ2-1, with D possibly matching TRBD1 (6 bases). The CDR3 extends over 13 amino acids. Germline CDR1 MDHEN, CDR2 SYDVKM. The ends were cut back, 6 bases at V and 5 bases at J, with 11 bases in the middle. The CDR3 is CASSLTGNNEQFF. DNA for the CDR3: TGTGCCAGCAGCCTTACAGGGAACAATGAGCAGTTCTTC.

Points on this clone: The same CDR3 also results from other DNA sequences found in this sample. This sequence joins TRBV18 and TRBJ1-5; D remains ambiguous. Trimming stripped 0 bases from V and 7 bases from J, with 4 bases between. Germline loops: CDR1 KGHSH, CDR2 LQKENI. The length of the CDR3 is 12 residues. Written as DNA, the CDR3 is TGTGCCAGCTCACCACCGGGGCAGCCCCAGCATTTT. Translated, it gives CASSPPGQPQHF.

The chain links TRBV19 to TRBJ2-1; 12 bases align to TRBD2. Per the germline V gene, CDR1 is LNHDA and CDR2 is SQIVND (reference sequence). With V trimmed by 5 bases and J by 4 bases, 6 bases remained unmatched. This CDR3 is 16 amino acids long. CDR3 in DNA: TGTGCCAGTAGTCAGACTAGCGGGAGTCAGTACAATGAGCAGTTCTTC. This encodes CASSQTSGSQYNEQFF.

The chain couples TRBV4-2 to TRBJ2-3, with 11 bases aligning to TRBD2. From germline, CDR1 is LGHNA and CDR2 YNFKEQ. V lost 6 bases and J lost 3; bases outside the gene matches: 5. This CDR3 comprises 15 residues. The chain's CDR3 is CASSLIAGGTDTQYF. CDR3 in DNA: TGTGCCAGCAGTCTTATAGCGGGAGGGACAGATACGCAGTATTTT.

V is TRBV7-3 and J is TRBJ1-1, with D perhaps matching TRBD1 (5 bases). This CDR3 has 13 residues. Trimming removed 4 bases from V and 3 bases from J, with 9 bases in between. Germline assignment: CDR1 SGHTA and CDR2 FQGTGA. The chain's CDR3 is CASSYQGDTEAFF. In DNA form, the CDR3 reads TGTGCCAGCAGCTATCAGGGTGACACTGAAGCTTTCTTT.

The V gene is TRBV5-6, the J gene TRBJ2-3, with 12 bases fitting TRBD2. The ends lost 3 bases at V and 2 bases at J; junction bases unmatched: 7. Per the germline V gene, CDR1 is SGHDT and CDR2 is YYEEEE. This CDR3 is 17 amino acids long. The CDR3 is CASSSPTSGSVTDTQYF. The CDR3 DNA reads TGTGCCAGCAGCTCACCGACTAGCGGGAGTGTCACAGATACGCAGTATTTT.

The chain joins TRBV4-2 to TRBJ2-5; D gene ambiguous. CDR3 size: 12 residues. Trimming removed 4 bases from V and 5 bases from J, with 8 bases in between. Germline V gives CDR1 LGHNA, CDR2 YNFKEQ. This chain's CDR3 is CASSPVGETQYF. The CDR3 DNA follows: TGTGCCAGCAGCCCAGTTGGGGAGACCCAGTACTTC.

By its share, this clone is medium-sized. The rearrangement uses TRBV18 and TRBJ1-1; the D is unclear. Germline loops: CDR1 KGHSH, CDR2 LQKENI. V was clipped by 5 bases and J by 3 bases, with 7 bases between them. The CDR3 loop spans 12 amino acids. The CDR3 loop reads CASSSLYTEAFF. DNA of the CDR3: TGTGCCAGCTCATCACTGTACACTGAAGCTTTCTTT.

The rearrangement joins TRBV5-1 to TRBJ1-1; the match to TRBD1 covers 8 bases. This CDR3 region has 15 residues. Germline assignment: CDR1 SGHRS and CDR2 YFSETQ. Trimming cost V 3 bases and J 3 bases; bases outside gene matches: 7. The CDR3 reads CASSYQGAWYTEAFF. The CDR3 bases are TGCGCCAGCAGCTACCAGGGGGCTTGGTACACTGAAGCTTTCTTT.

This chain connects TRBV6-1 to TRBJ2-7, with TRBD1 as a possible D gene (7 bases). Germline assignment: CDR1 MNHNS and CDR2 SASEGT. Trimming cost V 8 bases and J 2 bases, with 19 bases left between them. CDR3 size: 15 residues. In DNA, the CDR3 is TGTGCCAGCTCGGGGGACAGAAGATTTACCTACGAGCAGTACTTC. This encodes CASSGDRRFTYEQYF.

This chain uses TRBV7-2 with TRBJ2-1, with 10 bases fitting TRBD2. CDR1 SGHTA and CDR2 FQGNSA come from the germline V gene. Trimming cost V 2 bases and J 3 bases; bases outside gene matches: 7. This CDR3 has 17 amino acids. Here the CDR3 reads CASSLIGAGGLYNEQFF. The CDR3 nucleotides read TGTGCCAGCAGCTTAATTGGAGCGGGAGGGCTCTACAATGAGCAGTTCTTC.

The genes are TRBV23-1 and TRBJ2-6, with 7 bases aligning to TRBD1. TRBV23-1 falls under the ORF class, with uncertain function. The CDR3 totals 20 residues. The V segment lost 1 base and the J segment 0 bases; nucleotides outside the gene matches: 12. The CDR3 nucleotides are TGCGCCAGCAGTCAATTGGGACCCGGGACAGCCCCCTCTGGGGCCAACGTCCTGACTTTC. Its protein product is CASSQLGPGTAPSGANVLTF.

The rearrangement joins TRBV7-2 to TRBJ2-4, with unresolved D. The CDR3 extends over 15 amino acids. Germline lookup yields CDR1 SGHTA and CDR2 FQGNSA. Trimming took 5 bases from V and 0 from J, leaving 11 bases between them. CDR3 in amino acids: CASSPNVLAKNIQYF. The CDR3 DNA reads TGTGCCAGCAGCCCTAATGTCCTAGCCAAAAACATTCAGTACTTC.

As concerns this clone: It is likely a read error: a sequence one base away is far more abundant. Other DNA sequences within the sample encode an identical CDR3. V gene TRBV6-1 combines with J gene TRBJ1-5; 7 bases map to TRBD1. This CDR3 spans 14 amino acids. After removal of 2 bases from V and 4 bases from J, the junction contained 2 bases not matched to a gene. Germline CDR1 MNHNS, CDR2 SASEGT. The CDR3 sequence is CASSESRGNQPQHF. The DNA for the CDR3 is TGTGCCAGCAGTGAATCCAGGGGGAATCAGCCCCAGCATTTT.

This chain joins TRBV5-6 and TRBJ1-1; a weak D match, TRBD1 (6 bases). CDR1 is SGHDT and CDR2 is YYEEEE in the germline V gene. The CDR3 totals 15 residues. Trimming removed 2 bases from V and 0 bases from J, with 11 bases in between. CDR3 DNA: TGTGCCAGCAGCTTCAGAGGGGGGCTGAACACTGAAGCTTTCTTT. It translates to CASSFRGGLNTEAFF. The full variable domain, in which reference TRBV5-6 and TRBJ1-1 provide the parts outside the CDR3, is DAGVTQSPTHLIKTRGQQVTLRCSPKSGHDTVSWYQQALGQGPQFIFQYYEEEERQRGNFPDRFSGHQFPNYSSELNVNALLLGDSALYLCASSFRGGLNTEAFFGQGTRLTVV.